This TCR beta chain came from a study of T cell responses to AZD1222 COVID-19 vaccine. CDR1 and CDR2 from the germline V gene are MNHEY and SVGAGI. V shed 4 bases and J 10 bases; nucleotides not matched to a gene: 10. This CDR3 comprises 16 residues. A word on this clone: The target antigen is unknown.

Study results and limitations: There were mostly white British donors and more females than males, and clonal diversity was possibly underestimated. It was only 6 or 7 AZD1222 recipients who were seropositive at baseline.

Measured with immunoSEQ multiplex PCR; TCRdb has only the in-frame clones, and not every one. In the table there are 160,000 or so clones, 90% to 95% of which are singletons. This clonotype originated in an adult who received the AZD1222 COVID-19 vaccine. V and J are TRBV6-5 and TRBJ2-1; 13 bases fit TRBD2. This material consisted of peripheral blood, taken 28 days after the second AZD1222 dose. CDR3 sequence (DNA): TGTGCCAGCAGTTTTATACTAGCGGGGGGGCCCCACGAGCAGTTCTTC. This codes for CASSFILAGGPHEQFF.